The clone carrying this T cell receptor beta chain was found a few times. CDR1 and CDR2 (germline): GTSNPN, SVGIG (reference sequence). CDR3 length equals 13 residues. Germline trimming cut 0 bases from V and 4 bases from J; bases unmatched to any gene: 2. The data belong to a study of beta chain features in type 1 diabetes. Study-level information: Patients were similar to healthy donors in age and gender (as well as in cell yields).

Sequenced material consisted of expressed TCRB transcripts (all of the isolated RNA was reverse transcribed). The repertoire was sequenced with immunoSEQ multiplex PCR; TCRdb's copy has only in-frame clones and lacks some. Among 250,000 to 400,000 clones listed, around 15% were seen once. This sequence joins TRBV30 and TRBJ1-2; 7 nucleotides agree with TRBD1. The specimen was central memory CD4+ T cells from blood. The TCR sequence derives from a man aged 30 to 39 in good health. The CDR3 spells CAWSVGTAYGYTF. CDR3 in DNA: TGTGCCTGGAGTGTAGGGACAGCCTATGGCTACACCTTC.